The rows below give T cell receptor beta chains drawn from one sample of a study of beta chain features in type 1 diabetes. Assay used: immunoSEQ multiplex PCR; TCRdb lists only in-frame clones, some missing. The sample yields about 900,000 clones, about a sixth seen once. Input material: naive CD4+ T cells from blood. The receptors stem from a woman between 18 and 29 years old in good health. Each CDR3 is given with its conserved first and last residue. Fields, in order: V gene, CDR3 length, J gene, clone size, D gene, CDR3 protein, CDR3 DNA. D genes are given only for firm matches. Some rows have no size entry. The others give once, few or many, or a class for an expanded clone.

v_gene: TRBV6-6
len: 14
j_gene: TRBJ2-1
abundance: -
d_gene: -
CDR3aa: CASRRGGSYNEQFF
CDR3nt: TGTGCCAGCAGGAGGGGGGGGTCCTACAATGAGCAGTTCTTC

v_gene: TRBV19
len: 15
j_gene: TRBJ1-2
abundance: -
d_gene: -
CDR3aa: CASSTSASANYGYTF
CDR3nt: TGTGCCAGTAGCACCTCCGCTTCAGCTAACTATGGCTACACCTTC

v_gene: TRBV9
len: 14
j_gene: TRBJ2-1
abundance: few
d_gene: -
CDR3aa: CASSVESQRNEQFF
CDR3nt: TGTGCCAGCAGCGTAGAAAGCCAGCGGAATGAACAGTTCTTC

v_gene: TRBV2
len: 15
j_gene: TRBJ2-5
abundance: -
d_gene: -
CDR3aa: CASSAQGLSTETQYF
CDR3nt: TGTGCCAGCAGTGCTCAGGGACTCAGTACAGAGACCCAGTACTTC

v_gene: TRBV4-1
len: 17
j_gene: TRBJ2-7
abundance: -
d_gene: -
CDR3aa: CASSQDPTGHLSYEQYF
CDR3nt: TGCGCCAGCAGCCAAGATCCAACGGGACATCTCTCCTACGAGCAGTACTTC

v_gene: TRBV11-3
len: 13
j_gene: TRBJ2-1
abundance: -
d_gene: -
CDR3aa: CASSLDGLGEQFF
CDR3nt: TGTGCCAGCAGCTTAGACGGTTTGGGAGAGCAGTTCTTC

v_gene: TRBV7-2
len: 14
j_gene: TRBJ2-1
abundance: -
d_gene: TRBD2
CDR3aa: CASSFSGIYNEQFF
CDR3nt: TGTGCCAGCAGCTTTAGCGGGATTTACAATGAGCAGTTCTTC

v_gene: TRBV11-3
len: 12
j_gene: TRBJ2-2
abundance: few
d_gene: TRBD1
CDR3aa: CASSQGAGELFF
CDR3nt: TGTGCCAGCAGCCAGGGGGCCGGGGAGCTGTTTTTT

v_gene: TRBV2
len: 13
j_gene: TRBJ2-3
abundance: -
d_gene: -
CDR3aa: CASARGSADTQYF
CDR3nt: TGTGCCAGCGCCAGGGGTTCGGCAGATACGCAGTATTTT

v_gene: TRBV7-6
len: 16
j_gene: TRBJ2-2
abundance: -
d_gene: TRBD2
CDR3aa: CASSLAASGLTGELFF
CDR3nt: TGTGCCAGCAGCTTAGCGGCTAGCGGCTTAACCGGGGAGCTGTTTTTT

v_gene: TRBV7-2
len: 16
j_gene: TRBJ2-7
abundance: -
d_gene: -
CDR3aa: CASSLGVRAGRWEQYF
CDR3nt: TGTGCCAGCAGCTTAGGTGTTCGGGCAGGGCGATGGGAGCAGTACTTC

v_gene: TRBV4-3
len: 14
j_gene: TRBJ1-4
abundance: -
d_gene: -
CDR3aa: CASSQGAGIEKLFF
CDR3nt: TGCGCCAGCAGCCAAGGAGCAGGGATAGAAAAACTGTTTTTT

v_gene: TRBV2
len: 14
j_gene: TRBJ1-5
abundance: -
d_gene: -
CDR3aa: CASSEAGRRQPQHF
CDR3nt: TGTGCCAGCAGTGAGGCCGGGCGGCGTCAGCCCCAGCATTTT

v_gene: TRBV25-1
len: 13
j_gene: TRBJ1-3
abundance: -
d_gene: TRBD1
CDR3aa: CASRQGAGNTIYF
CDR3nt: TGTGCCAGCAGGCAGGGGGCTGGAAACACCATATATTTT

v_gene: TRBV28
len: 15
j_gene: TRBJ2-1
abundance: -
d_gene: -
CDR3aa: CASSSPGEPYNEQFF
CDR3nt: TGTGCCAGCAGTTCCCCGGGAGAACCCTACAATGAGCAGTTCTTC

v_gene: TRBV5-4
len: 14
j_gene: TRBJ2-7
abundance: -
d_gene: -
CDR3aa: CASSLAGGNYEQYF
CDR3nt: TGTGCCAGCAGCTTGGCCGGGGGCAACTACGAGCAGTACTTC

v_gene: TRBV5-6
len: 13
j_gene: TRBJ2-7
abundance: -
d_gene: -
CDR3aa: CASSLDISYEQYF
CDR3nt: TGTGCCAGCAGCTTGGACATCTCCTACGAGCAGTACTTC

v_gene: TRBV18
len: 17
j_gene: TRBJ2-1
abundance: few
d_gene: -
CDR3aa: CASSPKVNSVEKNEQFF
CDR3nt: TGTGCCAGCTCACCGAAAGTCAATTCGGTAGAGAAGAATGAGCAGTTCTTC

v_gene: TRBV19
len: 13
j_gene: TRBJ1-2
abundance: few
d_gene: -
CDR3aa: CASSIDRLYGYTF
CDR3nt: TGTGCCAGTAGTATAGATCGGCTCTATGGCTACACCTTC

v_gene: TRBV7-2
len: 16
j_gene: TRBJ2-6
abundance: few
d_gene: -
CDR3aa: CASSLGAYSGANVLTF
CDR3nt: TGTGCCAGCAGCTTAGGGGCCTACTCTGGGGCCAACGTCCTGACTTTC

v_gene: TRBV21-1
len: 19
j_gene: TRBJ2-5
abundance: few
d_gene: -
CDR3aa: CASSAPGQGAKKSQETQYF
CDR3nt: TGTGCCAGCAGCGCCCCCGGACAGGGGGCGAAAAAATCCCAAGAGACCCAGTACTTC

v_gene: TRBV6-6
len: 11
j_gene: TRBJ1-2
abundance: few
d_gene: TRBD1
CDR3aa: CASSHRGTYTF
CDR3nt: TGTGCCAGCAGTCACAGGGGGACGTACACCTTC

v_gene: TRBV4-2
len: 15
j_gene: TRBJ2-7
abundance: few
d_gene: TRBD2
CDR3aa: CASSQDLSGSAEQYF
CDR3nt: TGTGCCAGCAGCCAAGATCTTAGCGGGAGCGCCGAGCAGTACTTC

v_gene: TRBV19
len: 14
j_gene: TRBJ1-2
abundance: -
d_gene: -
CDR3aa: CASSRGEGLDGYTF
CDR3nt: TGTGCCAGTAGTCGCGGGGAAGGGTTGGATGGCTACACCTTC

v_gene: TRBV2
len: 15
j_gene: TRBJ2-3
abundance: few
d_gene: TRBD2
CDR3aa: CASSEGLAGVDTQYF
CDR3nt: TGTGCCAGCAGTGAAGGGCTAGCGGGGGTAGATACGCAGTATTTT

v_gene: TRBV7-2
len: 15
j_gene: TRBJ1-1
abundance: -
d_gene: -
CDR3aa: CASSLAARGRTEAFF
CDR3nt: TGTGCCAGCAGCTTAGCGGCCAGGGGAAGAACTGAAGCTTTCTTT

v_gene: TRBV2
len: 16
j_gene: TRBJ2-2
abundance: few
d_gene: -
CDR3aa: CASSDRQRWRTGELFF
CDR3nt: TGTGCCAGCAGTGATAGGCAGCGGTGGAGAACCGGGGAGCTGTTTTTT

v_gene: TRBV28
len: 12
j_gene: TRBJ1-4
abundance: -
d_gene: -
CDR3aa: CASGVRGEKLFF
CDR3nt: TGTGCCAGCGGGGTCCGGGGTGAAAAACTGTTTTTT

v_gene: TRBV7-6
len: 18
j_gene: TRBJ2-5
abundance: -
d_gene: TRBD2
CDR3aa: CASSLFASGRATGETQYF
CDR3nt: TGTGCCAGCAGCTTATTTGCTAGCGGGAGGGCCACGGGAGAGACCCAGTACTTC

v_gene: TRBV5-4
len: 15
j_gene: TRBJ2-1
abundance: -
d_gene: TRBD1
CDR3aa: CACSQGQGAYNEQFF
CDR3nt: TGTGCCTGCAGCCAGGGACAGGGGGCGTACAATGAGCAGTTCTTC

v_gene: TRBV18
len: 15
j_gene: TRBJ2-7
abundance: few
d_gene: -
CDR3aa: CASSQSQGVGNEQYF
CDR3nt: TGTGCCAGCTCACAATCCCAGGGCGTGGGAAACGAGCAGTACTTC

v_gene: TRBV7-3
len: 15
j_gene: TRBJ2-7
abundance: few
d_gene: -
CDR3aa: CASSLYVGGSYEQYF
CDR3nt: TGTGCCAGCAGCTTATATGTAGGGGGGTCGTACGAGCAGTACTTC

v_gene: TRBV6-6
len: 13
j_gene: TRBJ1-1
abundance: -
d_gene: -
CDR3aa: CASSYSGVPEAFF
CDR3nt: TGTGCCAGCAGTTACTCGGGGGTGCCTGAAGCTTTCTTT

v_gene: TRBV18
len: 14
j_gene: TRBJ2-7
abundance: -
d_gene: -
CDR3aa: CASSPPSYVYEQYF
CDR3nt: TGTGCCAGCTCACCACCTAGCTATGTCTACGAGCAGTACTTC

v_gene: TRBV16
len: 13
j_gene: TRBJ2-1
abundance: -
d_gene: -
CDR3aa: CASSHHRVVEQFF
CDR3nt: TGTGCCAGCAGCCACCACAGGGTCGTTGAGCAGTTCTTC

v_gene: TRBV2
len: 16
j_gene: TRBJ2-1
abundance: -
d_gene: TRBD2
CDR3aa: CASSERGLAAYNEQFF
CDR3nt: TGTGCCAGCAGTGAAAGGGGACTAGCGGCCTACAATGAGCAGTTCTTC

v_gene: TRBV4-2
len: 13
j_gene: TRBJ2-4
abundance: -
d_gene: -
CDR3aa: CASSYQRGNIQYF
CDR3nt: TGTGCCAGCAGTTACCAGAGAGGAAACATTCAGTACTTC

v_gene: TRBV9
len: 17
j_gene: TRBJ2-2
abundance: -
d_gene: -
CDR3aa: CASSVASSPTRGGELFF
CDR3nt: TGTGCCAGCAGCGTAGCTTCATCACCGACTAGGGGCGGGGAGCTGTTTTTT

v_gene: TRBV4-3
len: 15
j_gene: TRBJ2-2
abundance: few
d_gene: -
CDR3aa: CASSMVPRNTGELFF
CDR3nt: TGCGCCAGCAGCATGGTACCCCGAAACACCGGGGAGCTGTTTTTT

v_gene: TRBV9
len: 16
j_gene: TRBJ2-7
abundance: -
d_gene: TRBD1
CDR3aa: CASSVATGVGTYEQYF
CDR3nt: TGTGCCAGCAGCGTAGCGACAGGGGTAGGGACCTACGAGCAGTACTTC

v_gene: TRBV7-9
len: 15
j_gene: TRBJ1-4
abundance: few
d_gene: -
CDR3aa: CASSFLTGIHEKLFF
CDR3nt: TGTGCCAGCAGTTTTCTAACAGGGATACATGAAAAACTGTTTTTT

v_gene: TRBV5-6
len: 12
j_gene: TRBJ1-2
abundance: few
d_gene: -
CDR3aa: CASSLVNYGYTF
CDR3nt: TGTGCCAGCAGCTTGGTTAACTATGGCTACACCTTC

v_gene: TRBV7-8
len: 11
j_gene: TRBJ1-1
abundance: few
d_gene: -
CDR3aa: CATRRNTEAFF
CDR3nt: TGTGCCACGCGACGGAACACTGAAGCTTTCTTT

v_gene: TRBV10-3
len: 14
j_gene: TRBJ1-5
abundance: -
d_gene: -
CDR3aa: CAISSGDSNQPQHF
CDR3nt: TGTGCCATCAGTTCAGGGGATAGCAATCAGCCCCAGCATTTT

v_gene: TRBV5-6
len: 13
j_gene: TRBJ2-5
abundance: -
d_gene: -
CDR3aa: CASSLGPQETQYF
CDR3nt: TGTGCCAGCAGCTTGGGGCCCCAAGAGACCCAGTACTTC

v_gene: TRBV7-9
len: 14
j_gene: TRBJ1-1
abundance: few
d_gene: -
CDR3aa: CASSHRTENTEAFF
CDR3nt: TGTGCCAGCAGCCATAGGACGGAGAACACTGAAGCTTTCTTT

v_gene: TRBV11-2
len: 15
j_gene: TRBJ2-2
abundance: few
d_gene: -
CDR3aa: CASSLYRTATGELFF
CDR3nt: TGTGCCAGCAGCTTATATAGGACAGCCACCGGGGAGCTGTTTTTT

v_gene: TRBV20-1
len: 11
j_gene: TRBJ1-1
abundance: -
d_gene: -
CDR3aa: CSAAPQTEAFF
CDR3nt: TGCAGTGCGGCTCCTCAAACTGAAGCTTTCTTT

v_gene: TRBV7-2
len: 15
j_gene: TRBJ2-7
abundance: few
d_gene: TRBD2
CDR3aa: CASSLVAGPAYEQYF
CDR3nt: TGTGCCAGCAGCTTGGTAGCGGGTCCCGCCTACGAGCAGTACTTC

v_gene: TRBV7-9
len: 15
j_gene: TRBJ2-5
abundance: -
d_gene: TRBD2
CDR3aa: CASSPSGTPQETQYF
CDR3nt: TGTGCCAGCAGCCCTAGCGGGACACCCCAAGAGACCCAGTACTTC

v_gene: TRBV10-3
len: 12
j_gene: TRBJ2-7
abundance: -
d_gene: -
CDR3aa: CAISGSGYEQYF
CDR3nt: TGTGCCATCAGTGGTAGTGGATACGAGCAGTACTTC

v_gene: TRBV5-1
len: 17
j_gene: TRBJ2-3
abundance: -
d_gene: -
CDR3aa: CASSLASSGTGTDTQYF
CDR3nt: TGCGCCAGCAGCTTGGCCTCTAGCGGAACAGGGACAGATACGCAGTATTTT

v_gene: TRBV25-1
len: 16
j_gene: TRBJ2-3
abundance: -
d_gene: TRBD2
CDR3aa: CASSEWGLAGGSTQYF
CDR3nt: TGTGCCAGCAGTGAATGGGGACTAGCGGGAGGATCTACGCAGTATTTT

v_gene: TRBV7-2
len: 15
j_gene: TRBJ1-4
abundance: few
d_gene: -
CDR3aa: CASSPQGTTNEKLFF
CDR3nt: TGTGCCAGCAGCCCCCAGGGGACCACTAATGAAAAACTGTTTTTT

v_gene: TRBV7-9
len: 15
j_gene: TRBJ1-2
abundance: -
d_gene: -
CDR3aa: CASSYRLTENYGYTF
CDR3nt: TGTGCCAGCAGCTACCGCCTGACAGAGAACTATGGCTACACCTTC

v_gene: TRBV15
len: 14
j_gene: TRBJ2-1
abundance: -
d_gene: TRBD1
CDR3aa: CATSINGQGDEQFF
CDR3nt: TGTGCCACCAGCATTAATGGCCAGGGGGATGAGCAGTTCTTC